These T cell receptor beta chains were read from a single sample in a study of identical twins. TCRdb reprocessed the 5' RACE reads with MiXCR, giving one entry per CDR3 protein. This table holds fewer than 500,000 distinct CDR3 sequences, 20% to 25% found once. The data were also submitted as part of a second study, on T cells expressing NK-cell markers.

Sequencing was carried out using CD4+ T cells sorted from blood. The receptors originated from a woman between 18 and 29 years old in good health. Both conserved end residues are part of each CDR3. The order of the fields is V gene, J gene, clone size, D gene, CDR3 DNA, CDR3 protein. A D gene is named only where the DNA matches it firmly. Some rows mark clone size as missing; the rest say once, few, many or name a class of expanded clone.

v_call: TRBV5-6; j_call: TRBJ2-1; clone_size: NA; d_call: TRBD2; cdr3_nt: TGTGCCAGCAGCTTGGCCCTGGGACTAGCGGGCAATGAGCAGTTCTTC; cdr3_aa: CASSLALGLAGNEQFF
v_call: TRBV3-1; j_call: TRBJ2-2; clone_size: NA; d_call: TRBD2; cdr3_nt: TGTGCCAGCAGCCAAGGCGGGAGGTACACCGGGGAGCTGTTTTTT; cdr3_aa: CASSQGGRYTGELFF
v_call: TRBV7-2; j_call: TRBJ2-3; clone_size: NA; d_call: NA; cdr3_nt: TGTGCCAGCAGCTTATGGGGTACCACAGATACGCAGTATTTT; cdr3_aa: CASSLWGTTDTQYF
v_call: TRBV3-1; j_call: TRBJ1-2; clone_size: many; d_call: NA; cdr3_nt: TGTGCCAGCAGCCAAGGGGGATACGGCTACACCTTC; cdr3_aa: CASSQGGYGYTF
v_call: TRBV20-1; j_call: TRBJ2-5; clone_size: NA; d_call: NA; cdr3_nt: TGCAGTGCTAGAGAAGGCCCAGCGGACGTACAAGAGACCCAGTACTTC; cdr3_aa: CSAREGPADVQETQYF
v_call: TRBV25-1; j_call: TRBJ2-1; clone_size: NA; d_call: NA; cdr3_nt: TGTGCCAGCAGTCCTCGGGGGAGGAAGTGCTACAATGAGCAGTTCTTC; cdr3_aa: CASSPRGRKCYNEQFF
v_call: TRBV5-1; j_call: TRBJ1-5; clone_size: few; d_call: NA; cdr3_nt: TGCGCCAGCAGCGCCGGTAACAATCAGCCCCAGCATTTT; cdr3_aa: CASSAGNNQPQHF
v_call: TRBV4-2; j_call: TRBJ1-2; clone_size: NA; d_call: TRBD1; cdr3_nt: TGTGCCAGCAGCCAAGAGGCGCGACAGGGCGGTGGCTACACCTTC; cdr3_aa: CASSQEARQGGGYTF
v_call: TRBV9; j_call: TRBJ2-5; clone_size: few; d_call: TRBD2; cdr3_nt: TGTGCCAGCACCCTAGGTGGGGGGGGCCAAGAGACCCAGTACTTC; cdr3_aa: CASTLGGGGQETQYF
v_call: TRBV7-2; j_call: TRBJ2-1; clone_size: few; d_call: TRBD2; cdr3_nt: TGTGCCAGCAGCCAAACCGGGACTACCCCAAGCGATGAGCAGTTCTTC; cdr3_aa: CASSQTGTTPSDEQFF
v_call: TRBV20-1; j_call: TRBJ1-1; clone_size: many; d_call: NA; cdr3_nt: TGCAGTGCTAGGCCCTACAGAGGCAACACTGAAGCTTTCTTT; cdr3_aa: CSARPYRGNTEAFF
v_call: TRBV28; j_call: TRBJ1-1; clone_size: NA; d_call: NA; cdr3_nt: TGTGCCAGCATCTCGGTTGCGAACACTGAAGCTTTCTTT; cdr3_aa: CASISVANTEAFF
v_call: TRBV29-1; j_call: TRBJ2-7; clone_size: few; d_call: NA; cdr3_nt: TGCAGCGTTGCCGGGGGTGCCTACGAGCAGTACTTC; cdr3_aa: CSVAGGAYEQYF
v_call: TRBV4-3; j_call: TRBJ1-2; clone_size: few; d_call: NA; cdr3_nt: TGCGCCAGCAGCCAAGTGGCAGGGTCCTCAAGAAACTATGGCTACACCTTC; cdr3_aa: CASSQVAGSSRNYGYTF
v_call: TRBV20-1; j_call: TRBJ2-1; clone_size: NA; d_call: TRBD2; cdr3_nt: TGCAGTGCCCCCCTGGGCCCCACAGCGGGGGGGGTTGAGCAGTTCTTC; cdr3_aa: CSAPLGPTAGGVEQFF
v_call: TRBV7-2; j_call: TRBJ2-3; clone_size: few; d_call: NA; cdr3_nt: TGTGCCAGCAGCTTCGACCTGGGTACGCAGTATTTT; cdr3_aa: CASSFDLGTQYF
v_call: TRBV29-1; j_call: TRBJ1-3; clone_size: NA; d_call: NA; cdr3_nt: TGCAGCGTCGTGGACAGTGCCTCTGGAAACACCATATATTTT; cdr3_aa: CSVVDSASGNTIYF